The next 6 T cell receptor beta chains were all read from a single sample in a study of T-cell memory formation after mild COVID-19. TCRdb analysed the 5' RACE reads with MiXCR anew, one entry per CDR3 protein. This table has under 40,000 distinct CDR3 sequences, around 7.7% appearing once. Input material: PBMCs or a T cell subset sorted from them (not recorded which). Receptors originate from a man aged 18-30 years who had mild COVID-19 (a few samples of this study predate the infection). Cell type and time point are not known.

This clonotype has ten or more counts. DNA for the CDR3: TGTGCCAGTAGGCAAGTCGCGATGACTGAAGCTTTCTTT. Translation gives CASRQVAMTEAFF. V gene TRBV19 combines with J gene TRBJ1-1; D gene ambiguous. Germline V gene lookup returns CDR1 LNHDA and CDR2 SQIVND (reference sequence). Trimming stripped 6 bases from V and 5 bases from J, with 13 bases between. The CDR3 is 13 amino acids.

Points on this clonotype: Being one base from a much bigger clone, this may be a read error. The J gene is TRBJ2-3, the V gene TRBV28, with 11 bases matching TRBD2. This CDR3 region has 15 residues. V lost 9 bases, J lost 4 bases, and 9 bases stayed unmatched. Germline V gene lookup returns CDR1 MDHEN and CDR2 SYDVKM. CDR3 residues: CARRVAGGHADTQYF. In DNA, the CDR3 is TGTGCCAGAAGGGTAGCGGGGGGGCATGCAGATACGCAGTATTTT.

This clonotype was seen ten or more times. J is TRBJ1-5 and V is TRBV20-1; D unresolved. Germline V lookup: CDR1 DFQATT, CDR2 SNEGSKA (reference sequence). Between the trimmed V and J ends, which lost 5 bases and 6 bases, there was a span of 17 bases. The length of the CDR3 is 14 residues. The CDR3 DNA reads as TGCAGTGCTGGGTCACCCAAAGGAGGTCAGCCCCAGCATTTT. Translation: CSAGSPKGGQPQHF.

This clonotype was observed many times. V usage is TRBV4-3 and J usage is TRBJ2-5; D perhaps matches TRBD1 (6 bases). V lost 0 bases and J lost 5, with 13 bases in between. Per germline, CDR1 LGHNA and CDR2 YSLEER. The CDR3 consists of 15 residues. CDR3 in DNA: TGCGCCAGCAGCCAAGATATTACAGGGTGGGAGACCCAGTACTTC. Translation: CASSQDITGWETQYF.

This clonotype was picked up many times. The chain links TRBV6-5 to TRBJ1-4; 9 positions match TRBD1. From germline, CDR1 is MNHEY and CDR2 SVGAGI. V lost 2 bases and J lost 6; bases outside the gene matches: 7. This CDR3 comprises 16 residues. CDR3 sequence (DNA): TGTGCCAGCAGTTACAGTGTACAGGGGGCCGATGAAAAACTGTTTTTT. Its translation: CASSYSVQGADEKLFF.

Ten or more counts support this clonotype. This chain connects TRBV6-2 or TRBV6-3 to TRBJ2-7; the match to TRBD2 covers 8 bases. The CDR3 spans 13 residues. The trim removed 4 bases at V and 3 bases at J, leaving 2 bases unmatched. Germline assignment: CDR1 MNHEY and CDR2 SVGEGT. CDR3 in DNA: TGTGCCAGCAGTTTCGCGGGAGGCTACGAGCAGTACTTC. As protein: CASSFAGGYEQYF.